What follows are 32 T cell receptor beta chains derived from one specimen sequenced in a study of patients and donors after allogeneic stem cell transplantation. TCRdb re-derived calls from the RT-PCR reads in MiXCR, one entry per CDR3 protein. The sample has 400,000 to 450,000 distinct CDR3 sequences, 16% seen once. The sample taken for sequencing was blood, either unsorted or a sorted T cell fraction (not recorded which). These receptors originate from a human donor who was either an allogeneic HSCT recipient or a stem cell or donor lymphocyte infusion donor (not recorded which). It is not recorded whose cells these are; they may come from a transplant donor.

The genes are TRBV20-1 and TRBJ2-4; D possibly matches TRBD1 or TRBD2 (6 bases each). The germline V and J ends were trimmed by 0 bases and 0 bases, with 12 bases remaining between them. Per germline, CDR1 DFQATT and CDR2 SNEGSKA (reference sequence). The CDR3 contains 16 residues. CDR3 bases: TGCAGTGCTAGAGATACACAGGGACTAGCCAAAAACATTCAGTACTTC. Residues: CSARDTQGLAKNIQYF.

The table lists this clonotype with a few counts. One end of the junction does not line up with germline, which may come from a read error. The V and J genes are TRBV7-7 and TRBJ2-3; TRBD2 is a possible D gene (7 bases). CDR1 and CDR2 from the germline V gene are SSHAT and FNYEAQ (reference sequence). The CDR3 sequence is 15 residues long. CDR3 bases: TGTGCTAGCAGCAGGGTAGGGGGGGCGACAGATACGCAGTATTTT. This translates into CASSRVGGATDTQYF.

This clonotype was counted between two and nine times. This chain uses TRBV2 with TRBJ1-1; D unclear. V lost 7 bases and J 5 bases, leaving 5 bases between the germline ends. Germline V lookup: CDR1 SNHLY, CDR2 FYNNEI. CDR3 size: 10 residues. CDR3 bases: TGTGCCAGCATTATAACTGAAGCTTTCTTT. This translates into CASIITEAFF. Together with reference TRBV2 and TRBJ1-1, the CDR3 gives the full variable domain: EPEVTQTPSHQVTQMGQEVILRCVPISNHLYFYWYRQILGQKVEFLVSFYNNEISEKSEIFDDQFSVERPDGSNFTLKIRSTKLEDSAMYFCASIITEAFFGQGTRLTVV.

This clonotype was observed a handful of times. This sequence joins TRBV7-2 and TRBJ2-4, with 7 bases aligning to TRBD1. The CDR3 covers 13 residues. Losses at the gene ends were 6 bases for V and 4 bases for J; bases not matched to a gene: 3. From germline, CDR1 is SGHTA and CDR2 FQGNSA. The CDR3 DNA follows: TGTGCCAGCAGGGAGACAGGGAAAAACATTCAGTACTTC. The encoded protein is CASRETGKNIQYF.

The chain joins TRBV6-2 or TRBV6-3 to TRBJ1-2; D ambiguous. Trimming took off 6 bases at V and 5 bases at J, with 10 bases between the two ends. Germline V gene sequence: CDR1 MNHEY, CDR2 SVGEGT. The CDR3 runs 12 residues. This chain's CDR3 is CASRLSSYGYTF. Written as DNA, the CDR3 is TGTGCCAGCAGACTTTCTTCGTATGGCTACACCTTC.

The chain has TRBV24-1 and TRBJ2-2; 7 bases are shared with TRBD2. The trim removed 3 bases at V and 5 bases at J, leaving 11 bases unmatched. The V gene's germline CDR1 is KGHDR and CDR2 SFDVKD. CDR3 length: 17 residues. In nucleotides, the CDR3 is TGTGCCACCAGTGATCCCACCGCGGGAGTCGATACCGGGGAGCTGTTTTTT. Its protein product is CATSDPTAGVDTGELFF.

This clonotype has a handful of counts. V usage is TRBV5-1 and J usage is TRBJ1-4; D gene uncertain. Between the trimmed V and J ends, which lost 4 bases and 5 bases, there was a span of 12 bases. The CDR3 runs to 14 residues. The germline gives CDR1 SGHRS, CDR2 YFSETQ. As DNA, the CDR3 is TGCGCCAGCAGCGATGGCAGTCAGAATGAAAAACTGTTTTTT. As protein: CASSDGSQNEKLFF.

The table lists this clonotype with a few counts. The chain has TRBV4-1 and TRBJ2-7, with TRBD2 matching over 8 bases. Germline lookup yields CDR1 MGHRA and CDR2 YSYEKL. The CDR3 has 16 amino acids. With 0 bases clipped from V and 7 bases from J, the junction kept 11 bases outside the gene matches. The CDR3 loop reads CASSQEAGEKGREQYF. The DNA for the CDR3 is TGCGCCAGCAGCCAAGAAGCGGGAGAAAAGGGGCGGGAGCAGTACTTC.

The rearrangement uses TRBV6-2 or TRBV6-3 and TRBJ2-7; D is perhaps TRBD2 (6 bases). This CDR3 has 12 residues. V was trimmed by 7 bases and J by 7 bases, leaving 14 bases between them. Germline CDR1 reads MNHEY; CDR2 reads SVGEGT. CDR3 loop: CASMEGRDEQYF. CDR3 DNA sequence: TGTGCCAGCATGGAAGGGCGGGATGAGCAGTACTTC.

This clonotype was seen a handful of times. This chain joins TRBV12-3 or TRBV12-4 and TRBJ1-1; D ambiguous. V lost 5 bases, J lost 0 bases, and 7 bases lay in between. The CDR3 runs 13 residues. The CDR3 sequence: CASSVTLNTEAFF. DNA for the CDR3: TGTGCCAGCAGTGTCACCCTGAACACTGAAGCTTTCTTT.

This clonotype was counted only a few times. The chain uses TRBV10-3 and TRBJ1-4; D remains ambiguous. CDR1 and CDR2 (germline): ENHRY, SYGVKD. Trimming pared 6 bases from V and 0 bases from J, leaving 11 bases between. There are 15 residues in the CDR3. CDR3 sequence (DNA): TGTGCCATCAGCCGAGAACCTTCAACTAATGAAAAACTGTTTTTT. It encodes CAISREPSTNEKLFF.

The chain couples TRBV4-1 to TRBJ2-2, with 8 bases that match TRBD2. Germline CDR1 MGHRA, CDR2 YSYEKL. The CDR3 runs 16 residues. Germline trimming cut 0 bases from V and 5 bases from J; bases unmatched to any gene: 5. CDR3 bases: TGCGCCAGCAGCCAAGATCCGGGACTAGTAACCGGGGAGCTGTTTTTT. Translating gives CASSQDPGLVTGELFF.

V usage is TRBV3-1 and J usage is TRBJ2-3; possible D gene TRBD2, 6 bases. V lost 0 bases and J lost 2, with 6 bases in between. Germline assignment: CDR1 LGHDT and CDR2 YNNKEL (reference sequence). This CDR3 has 14 residues. DNA for the CDR3: TGTGCCAGCAGCCAAGAACTAGCCACAGATACGCAGTATTTT. Translating it yields CASSQELATDTQYF.

Only a few counts were recorded for this clonotype. V usage is TRBV5-6 and J usage is TRBJ2-4, with D unclear. The CDR3 is made up of 11 amino acids. CDR1 is SGHDT, CDR2 YYEEEE, per germline. Trimming took off 2 bases at V and 7 bases at J, with 4 bases between the two ends. In DNA, the CDR3 is TGTGCCAGCAGCTTCGACAACATTCAGTACTTC. This gives the protein CASSFDNIQYF.

This sequence joins TRBV7-6 and TRBJ2-2; no clear D. Between the trimmed V and J ends, which lost 5 bases and 6 bases, there was a span of 16 bases. CDR1 is SGHVS, CDR2 FNYEAQ, per germline. The CDR3 runs to 15 residues. This CDR3 reads CASSAGSKPAGELFF. CDR3 DNA: TGTGCCAGCAGCGCCGGGTCAAAGCCGGCCGGGGAGCTGTTTTTT.

This clonotype showed up many times. The chain is built from TRBV5-1 and TRBJ2-3, with D maybe TRBD1 (6 bases). V lost 3 bases, J lost 2 bases, and 10 bases lay in between. This CDR3 region has 14 residues. Germline V gene sequence: CDR1 SGHRS, CDR2 YFSETQ. CDR3 protein: CASSSRTDTDTQYF. CDR3 bases: TGCGCCAGCAGCTCTCGGACAGACACAGATACGCAGTATTTT. Full variable domain (remainder filled in from reference TRBV5-1 and TRBJ2-3): KAGVTQTPRYLIKTRGQQVTLSCSPISGHRSVSWYQQTPGQGLQFLFEYFSETQRNKGNFPGRFSGRQFSNSRSEMNVSTLELGDSALYLCASSSRTDTDTQYFGPGTRLTVL.

The chain uses TRBV12-3 or TRBV12-4 and TRBJ2-1; D perhaps matches TRBD2 (5 bases). The CDR3 is 14 amino acids. Trimming removed 6 bases at V and 5 bases at J, with 14 bases between. The CDR3 DNA is TGTGCCAGCAGGCCTCAGCGGCAAAACAATGAGCAGTTCTTC. This translates into CASRPQRQNNEQFF.

The sample holds a few counts of this clonotype. At one of its ends the junction is not consistent with the germline gene, which may arise from a read error. This chain connects TRBV6-1 to TRBJ1-1, with 9 bases fitting TRBD1. Germline CDR1 MNHNS, CDR2 SASEGT. The CDR3 runs to 14 residues. The CDR3 spells CASSVGQGNTEAFF. CDR3 DNA sequence: TGCGCCAGCAGCGTGGGACAGGGCAACACTGAAGCTTTCTTT.

Many counts were recorded for this clonotype. DNA for the CDR3: TGTGCCAGCAGTCCCAGGGGAACCGGGGCCAACGTCCTGACTTTC. The encoded protein is CASSPRGTGANVLTF. The chain uses TRBV12-3 or TRBV12-4 and TRBJ2-6, with a weak D call TRBD1 (6 bases). This CDR3 spans 15 amino acids. The ends were cut back, 5 bases at V and 4 bases at J, with 12 bases in the middle.

This clonotype was seen a handful of times. This chain connects TRBV27 to TRBJ2-3; D remains ambiguous. Germline-derived CDR1 and CDR2 are MNHEY and SMNVEV (reference sequence). The CDR3 runs 13 residues. The V end was cut by 3 bases, the J end by 2 bases, with 6 bases between. CDR3 nucleotide sequence: TGTGCCAGCAGTTTGATCTCCACAGATACGCAGTATTTT. Encoded protein: CASSLISTDTQYF.

The chain links TRBV5-6 to TRBJ2-5; a weak D match, TRBD2 (5 bases). Germline values: CDR1 SGHDT, CDR2 YYEEEE. CDR3 length equals 14 residues. Between the trimmed V and J ends, which lost 4 bases and 3 bases, there was a span of 13 bases. CDR3 amino acids: CASSRTGNEETQYF. The CDR3, as DNA: TGTGCCAGCAGCCGAACCGGGAACGAAGAGACCCAGTACTTC.

This clonotype has just a few counts. This chain connects TRBV29-1 to TRBJ2-1; 7 bases line up with TRBD2. Germline CDR1 and CDR2: SQVTM and ANQGSEA. V shed 6 bases, J shed 2 bases, and the junction held 10 bases outside the gene matches. This CDR3 is 15 amino acids long. The DNA for the CDR3 is TGCAGCGTGGGCGGGGGAAGCGGGGCCTACAATGAGCAGTTCTTC. This codes for CSVGGGSGAYNEQFF.

The rearrangement links TRBV20-1 to TRBJ2-3; the D is unclear. This CDR3 region has 14 residues. With 6 bases removed from V and 3 bases from J, the gap between germline ends came to 16 bases. The germline CDR1 and CDR2 sequences are DFQATT and SNEGSKA (reference sequence). As DNA, the CDR3 is TGCAGTGCGGCCATGGTGGTAGCTACAGATACGCAGTATTTT. Its protein is CSAAMVVATDTQYF.

This clonotype was picked up a small number of times. The chain couples TRBV15 to TRBJ1-5, with D maybe TRBD1 (6 bases). The CDR3 consists of 15 residues. V was cut by 5 bases and J by 4 bases, with 15 bases left in between. CDR1 LNHNV and CDR2 YYDKDF come from the germline V gene (reference sequence). The DNA for the CDR3 is TGTGCCACCAGCGGGGGCCGGAATGCGAATCAGCCCCAGCATTTT. Its protein is CATSGGRNANQPQHF.

CDR3: CASSTGLAGRLPPTYEQYF. CDR3 bases: TGTGCCAGCAGCACCGGACTAGCGGGGAGGTTGCCACCCACCTACGAGCAGTACTTC. The rearrangement uses TRBV11-1 and TRBJ2-7; 12 bases are a match to TRBD2. The germline CDR1 and CDR2 sequences are SGHAT and FQDESV (reference sequence). V lost 5 bases and J lost 2; bases outside the gene matches: 16. The CDR3 spans 19 residues.

The J gene is TRBJ1-2, the V gene TRBV9; D is possibly TRBD1 (5 bases). V was cut by 3 bases and J by 7 bases, with 13 bases left in between. The CDR3 is 13 amino acids. The germline gives CDR1 SGDLS, CDR2 YYNGEE. CDR3 sequence: CASSGGVWSGYTF. The CDR3 nucleotides are TGTGCCAGCAGCGGGGGGGTATGGTCTGGCTACACCTTC.

J is TRBJ2-2 and V is TRBV4-3; 11 bases align to TRBD2. Germline assignment: CDR1 LGHNA and CDR2 YSLEER. The CDR3 runs to 18 residues. V shed 1 base, J shed 4 bases, and the junction held 8 bases outside the gene matches. This chain's CDR3 is CASSQGVAGGPSTGELFF. CDR3 nucleotide sequence: TGCGCCAGCAGCCAAGGGGTAGCGGGGGGGCCGAGCACCGGGGAGCTGTTTTTT.

This clonotype was picked up a small number of times. The chain employs TRBV9 and TRBJ2-1; TRBD2 matches 11 bases. The CDR3 is 16 residues long. Germline CDR1 is SGDLS and CDR2 is YYNGEE. The junction had 6 bases not matched to a gene; V was cut back by 0 bases and J by 7 bases. The CDR3 DNA follows: TGTGCCAGCAGCGTAGAGGTAGCGGGAGGGGCAAATGAGCAGTTCTTC. Its translation is CASSVEVAGGANEQFF.

This clonotype was seen at least ten times. The genes are TRBV4-3 and TRBJ2-5, with no clear D. Germline CDR1 is LGHNA and CDR2 is YSLEER. The CDR3 has 12 amino acids. Trimming stripped 2 bases from V and 3 bases from J, with 4 bases between. CDR3 nucleotide sequence: TGCGCCAGCAGCCAACGGGAAGAGACCCAGTACTTC. As protein: CASSQREETQYF.

The chain combines TRBV25-1 with TRBJ1-1, with a weak D call TRBD1 (5 bases). V was cut by 1 base and J by 10 bases, with 13 bases left in between. CDR1 is MGHDK, CDR2 SYGVNS, per germline. There are 13 residues in the CDR3. The CDR3 loop is CASSESLRDRAFF. The DNA of the CDR3 is TGTGCCAGCAGTGAATCTTTGAGGGACCGAGCTTTCTTT.

This clonotype has a count of ten or more. The chain carries TRBV12-3 or TRBV12-4 and TRBJ2-5; the D is unclear. This CDR3 has 11 residues. V lost 3 bases and J 5 bases, leaving 4 bases between the germline ends. CDR3 region: CASSFGETQYF. In DNA form, the CDR3 reads TGTGCCAGCAGTTTTGGGGAGACCCAGTACTTC.

The chain has TRBV5-1 and TRBJ1-1; weak D call: TRBD1 (5 bases). Germline values: CDR1 SGHRS, CDR2 YFSETQ. This CDR3 comprises 14 residues. Trimming left V 3 bases short and J 4 bases short, with 13 bases between. Here the CDR3 DNA reads TGCGCCAGCAGCTCTTCAGGGAGAGGCACTGAAGCTTTCTTT. Encoded protein: CASSSSGRGTEAFF.